The entry that follows covers one T cell receptor (beta chain) sequence. Its antigen is not identified. The CDR3 length is 13 residues. Germline CDR1 reads MRHNA; CDR2 reads SNTAGT. The V end was cut by 9 bases, the J end by 3 bases, with 12 bases between. Here immunoSEQ multiplex PCR was the method, and the copy in TCRdb shows in-frame clones only, minus some. The sample has 110,000 to 150,000 clones, about 92% seen once. The data originate from a study of T cell responses to AZD1222 COVID-19 vaccine. Study outcomes and limitations: Clonal diversity may have been underestimated in mostly white British donors. Spike-wide vaccine-associated CD4 TCRs dominated at 160-218 and 743-854. Only six or seven AZD1222 recipients tested seropositive at baseline. After the peak T cell response, and only then, were repertoires sampled.

This specimen was peripheral blood, taken on day 0 of AZD1222 vaccination. This clonotype was sampled from an adult in good health. The V and J genes are TRBV6-4 and TRBJ2-1; D remains unclear. Here the CDR3 DNA reads TGTGCCAGAGCGCCCCCCCTCTACAATGAGCAGTTCTTC. It encodes CARAPPLYNEQFF.